The next 13 T cell receptor beta chains were all read from a single sample in a study of blood T cell repertoires in COVID-19. The data were produced by immunoSEQ multiplex PCR, yet TCRdb's version contains in-frame clones alone and is incomplete. The data contain about 270,000 clones, around 87% of them seen just once; the ten biggest clones take up 2% to 3%. The sample taken for sequencing was peripheral blood. The receptors shown here come from a woman aged 45-65 years with acute or convalescent COVID-19.

The rearrangement links TRBV28 to TRBJ2-1, with a tentative D call TRBD2 (5 bases). The CDR3 loop spans 12 amino acids. Trimming shortened V by 8 bases and J by 1 base, and 6 bases separated the two germline ends. Germline V gene data show CDR1 as MDHEN and CDR2 as SYDVKM. The CDR3 spells CASRGSYNEQFF. In DNA form, the CDR3 reads TGTGCCAGCCGGGGTTCCTACAATGAGCAGTTCTTC. Complete variable domain (other parts from reference TRBV28 and TRBJ2-1): DVKVTQSSRYLVKRTGEKVFLECVQDMDHENMFWYRQDPGLGLRLIYFSYDVKMKEKGDIPEGYSVSREKKERFSLILESASTNQTSMYLCASRGSYNEQFFGPGTRLTVL.

The gene calls are TRBV30 and TRBJ1-2; weak D call: TRBD1 (6 bases). Germline CDR1 reads GTSNPN; CDR2 reads SVGIG (reference sequence). The CDR3 runs 14 residues. V gave up 2 bases and J gave up 3 bases, with 13 bases separating them. The CDR3 is CAWSPTGTHYGYTF. The CDR3 nucleotides read TGTGCCTGGAGTCCGACCGGGACACACTATGGCTACACCTTC.

The V gene is TRBV2, the J gene TRBJ2-1; D not certain. V lost 5 bases, J lost 5 bases, and 7 bases lay in between. Germline CDR1 reads SNHLY; CDR2 reads FYNNEI. The CDR3 is 12 amino acids. CDR3 nucleotides: TGTGCCAGCAGTTTAGCAGACAATGAGCAGTTCTTC. Protein sequence: CASSLADNEQFF.

V gene TRBV6-5 combines with J gene TRBJ1-4, with TRBD1 matching over 7 bases. J gave up 10 bases and V 0 bases, and 5 bases lay outside the gene matches. CDR3 length: 14 residues. CDR1 MNHEY and CDR2 SVGAGI come from the germline V gene. In nucleotides, the CDR3 is TGTGCCAGCAGTTACTCGGGGACAGTCCCAAAACTGTTTTTT. Translating gives CASSYSGTVPKLFF.

V is TRBV9 and J is TRBJ2-7; 7 bases map to TRBD1. CDR1 and CDR2 from the germline V gene are SGDLS and YYNGEE. With V trimmed by 3 bases and J by 5 bases, 8 bases remained unmatched. This CDR3 is 14 amino acids long. CDR3 in amino acids: CASSEEIQGNEQYF. In DNA, the CDR3 is TGTGCCAGCAGCGAAGAGATACAGGGGAACGAGCAGTACTTC.

The rearrangement joins TRBV19 to TRBJ2-3; 7 bases match TRBD1. This CDR3 is 16 amino acids long. In germline, CDR1 is LNHDA, CDR2 SQIVND (reference sequence). V dropped 5 bases and J dropped 3; count of bases not matched to a gene: 11. CDR3 in DNA: TGTGCCAGTAGTGCCCAGACAGGGTTTTCGACAGATACGCAGTATTTT. Residues: CASSAQTGFSTDTQYF.

This chain joins TRBV6-2 or TRBV6-3 and TRBJ2-3; 11 bases line up with TRBD1. Germline trimming cut 5 bases from V and 5 bases from J; bases unmatched to any gene: 6. There are 15 residues in the CDR3. Germline V CDR1 and CDR2: MNHEY, SVGEGT. The CDR3 DNA is TGTGCCAGCAGTGGGGACAGGGGGTGGAAAGATACGCAGTATTTT. Its protein is CASSGDRGWKDTQYF.

The rearrangement links TRBV11-2 to TRBJ1-1; 8 bases are shared with TRBD1. The CDR3 is 15 amino acids. J lost 2 bases, V lost 3 bases, and 5 bases had no gene match. Looked up from germline, CDR1 is SGHAT and CDR2 is FQNNGV. The CDR3 sequence: CASSFITGGNTEAFF. The DNA for the CDR3 is TGTGCCAGCAGCTTTATAACAGGGGGAAACACTGAAGCTTTCTTT. The whole variable domain, remainder taken from reference TRBV11-2 and TRBJ1-1, is EAGVAQSPRYKIIEKRQSVAFWCNPISGHATLYWYQQILGQGPKLLIQFQNNGVVDDSQLPKDRFSAERLKGVDSTLKIQPAKLEDSAVYLCASSFITGGNTEAFFGQGTRLTVV.

The CDR3 DNA reads TGCGCCAGCAGCTCCCAAACTCGGACTAGCGGGAGATACAATGAGCAGTTCTTC. It is translated as CASSSQTRTSGRYNEQFF. This sequence joins TRBV5-1 and TRBJ2-1; 13 positions agree with TRBD2. Trimming at V came to 3 bases and at J to 4 bases, leaving 10 bases not matched to a gene. The CDR3 extends over 18 amino acids. CDR1 and CDR2 from the germline V gene are SGHRS and YFSETQ.

This clone was found a few times. The gene calls are TRBV3-1 (or the pseudogene TRBV3-2) and TRBJ1-1; a weak D match, TRBD1 (6 bases). The CDR3 is made up of 13 amino acids. CDR1 is LGHDT and CDR2 is YNNKEL in the germline V gene (reference sequence). Trimming took off 6 bases at V and 1 base at J, with 9 bases between the two ends. CDR3 DNA sequence: TGTGCCAGCAGGATACAGGGGAACACTGAAGCTTTCTTT. Amino acids: CASRIQGNTEAFF.

On this clone: The same CDR3 can be traced to other DNA sequences in this sample. This chain joins TRBV7-9 and TRBJ1-6; 9 nucleotides agree with TRBD1. Per germline, CDR1 SEHNR and CDR2 FQNEAQ (reference sequence). CDR3 length: 14 residues. Trimming cost V 5 bases and J 7 bases; bases outside gene matches: 3. The CDR3 DNA reads as TGTGCCAGCAGCCCGACAGGGGGAAATTCACCCCTCCACTTT. This encodes CASSPTGGNSPLHF.

The chain carries TRBV10-1 and TRBJ1-5, with 7 bases identical to TRBD1. V trimming: 9 bases; J trimming: 4 bases; junction bases outside the gene matches: 9. The germline V gene has CDR1 WNHNN and CDR2 SYGVQD (reference sequence). There are 14 residues in the CDR3. The CDR3 DNA reads TGCGCCAGGCGCGAGGGACAGATGAATCAGCCCCAGCATTTT. Encoded protein: CARREGQMNQPQHF.

This sequence joins TRBV19 and TRBJ2-2; 7 bases line up with TRBD1. Germline loops: CDR1 LNHDA, CDR2 SQIVND (reference sequence). The CDR3 has 16 residues. Germline trimming cut 4 bases from V and 6 bases from J; bases unmatched to any gene: 11. The CDR3 sequence is CASSTRQTQGSGELFF. The DNA for the CDR3 is TGTGCCAGTAGTACTCGTCAGACACAGGGGTCCGGGGAGCTGTTTTTT.